This T cell receptor beta chain came from a study of blood T cells in healthy people across ages. Study-wide findings and caveats: It was not known whether donors were CMV positive (a possible confounder of expanded clonotype changes). Samples with more naive T cells showed higher observed beta diversity. Using unsorted PBMCs precluded a conclusive naive versus antigen-experienced comparison.

The CDR3 is made up of 16 amino acids. In germline, CDR1 is SGHTA, CDR2 FQGNSA. V lost 1 base to trimming and J lost 6 bases; unmatched junction nucleotides: 8. Healthy Russian Caucasian donors spanned ages about 6 to 100 years. For this clonotype: The antigen is not known.

Combining a sample-barcoded 5' primer with a J-beta primer mix, a second PCR ran for about 6 to 12 cycles. Each CDR3 protein is one row after TCRdb ran MiXCR on the 5' RACE reads. The data show approximately 290,000 distinct CDR3 sequences, with less than 30% seen just once and around 30% held by the top ten. The gene calls are TRBV7-2 and TRBJ2-1; 8 nucleotides match TRBD2. The sample consisted of blood. The TCR was taken from a woman in her sixties or seventies in good health. The CDR3 DNA sequence: TGTGCCAGCAGCTTAGTGAGTAGCGGGATTGTCAATGAGCAGTTCTTC. This sequence encodes CASSLVSSGIVNEQFF.